These T cell receptor beta chains were read from a single sample in a study of T cell repertoires in cytomegalovirus infection. Antigens for these TCRs are unknown. TCRdb independently ran MiXCR on the reads; one entry per CDR3 protein. Of 550,000 to 850,000 distinct CDR3 sequences listed, around 30% are singletons. Sequences were derived from cultured PBMCs, sampled from culture after CMV antigen stimulation. All receptors come from a human donor in good health (CMV status not recorded). Some clones in this sample may be carry-over from other donors' samples. Each CDR3 is given with its conserved first and last residue. D genes are given only for firm matches. The size field is filled for only some rows; it gives once, few, many or a size class.

J gene	V gene	D gene	clone size	CDR3 DNA	CDR3 protein
TRBJ2-1	TRBV20-1	-	-	TGCAGTGCCCCCCTTGGTGATGAGCAGTTCTTC	CSAPLGDEQFF
TRBJ1-5	TRBV7-2	-	many	TGTGCCAGCAGCTTAAGCATCAATCAGCCCCAGCATTTT	CASSLSINQPQHF
TRBJ1-4	TRBV6-8	-	-	TGTGCCAGCACTCCCGCAGGGCGGAATGAAAAACTGTTTTTT	CASTPAGRNEKLFF
TRBJ2-5	TRBV7-9	-	few	TGTGCCAGCAGCTTGGGCCCCAACCGGGAGACCCAGTACTTC	CASSLGPNRETQYF
TRBJ2-3	TRBV10-3	TRBD2	-	TGTGCCACTATATCTAGCGGGAGGGCCGGGGATACGCAGTATTTT	CATISSGRAGDTQYF
TRBJ2-5	TRBV7-2	TRBD2	many	TGTGCCAGCAGCTCCCAAGCGGGAGAGTCAGAGACCCAGTACTTC	CASSSQAGESETQYF
TRBJ2-7	TRBV7-9	-	-	TGTGCCAGCAGTTACTTACAGGGACACGAGCAGTACTTC	CASSYLQGHEQYF
TRBJ2-6	TRBV2	-	-	TGTGCCAGCAGTGAGGTGACTACTGGGGCCAACGTCCTGACTTTC	CASSEVTTGANVLTF
TRBJ2-1	TRBV7-2	TRBD2	-	TGTGCCAGCAGCACTCAGACTAGCGGGAGATCAATCGGCTACAATGAGCAGTTCTTC	CASSTQTSGRSIGYNEQFF
TRBJ1-6	TRBV6-1	-	few	TGTGCCACCGGCAGGGAGGTAGTGTCACCCCTCCACTTT	CATGREVVSPLHF
TRBJ2-1	TRBV20-1	TRBD2	-	TGCAGTGCTAACCCAAGCGGGATGGGGAATGAGCAGTTCTTC	CSANPSGMGNEQFF
TRBJ2-3	TRBV5-6	-	few	TGTGCCAGCAGCTACGGCAGATACACAGATACGCAGTATTTT	CASSYGRYTDTQYF
TRBJ2-1	TRBV14	-	-	TGTGCCAGCAGCGCTCAGAGGGATGAGCAGTTCTTC	CASSAQRDEQFF
TRBJ1-3	TRBV19	-	-	TGTGCCAGTAGTACTGAGGGGTACGGAAACACCATATATTTT	CASSTEGYGNTIYF
TRBJ1-4	TRBV12-3/TRBV12-4	-	-	TGTGCCAGCAGTTTACCAGCCCAACATGAAAAACTGTTTTTT	CASSLPAQHEKLFF
TRBJ2-3	TRBV6-1	TRBD1	-	TGTGCCAGCACCCGGGACAGGGATCGAGATACGCAGTATTTT	CASTRDRDRDTQYF
TRBJ2-1	TRBV9	TRBD2	-	TGTGCCAGCAGCACTAGCGGGAGGGCCATGGATGAGCAGTTCTTC	CASSTSGRAMDEQFF
TRBJ1-1	TRBV7-9	TRBD1	-	TGTGCCAGCAGCTCCACCCCCCTCGGACAGGGGAACACTGAAGCTTTCTTT	CASSSTPLGQGNTEAFF
TRBJ1-1	TRBV9	-	few	TGTGCCAGCAGCCCTCTCGAGAGGAACACTGAAGCTTTCTTT	CASSPLERNTEAFF
TRBJ1-4	TRBV27	TRBD1	few	TGTGCCAGCAGCCACGACAGGGCCCAAGAAAAACTGTTTTTT	CASSHDRAQEKLFF
TRBJ2-5	TRBV7-9	-	few	TGTGCCAGCAGACGGGACAACAGGTACCAAGAGACCCAGTACTTC	CASRRDNRYQETQYF
TRBJ2-1	TRBV7-9	TRBD2	-	TGTGCCAGCAGCTTAGCTAGCGGGAGGAAGTCGGAGCAGTTCTTC	CASSLASGRKSEQFF
TRBJ1-3	TRBV2	-	-	TGTGCCAGCAGGGTGGAGAGTGGAAACACCATATATTTT	CASRVESGNTIYF
TRBJ2-5	TRBV4-1	-	-	TGCGCCAGCAGCCAAGGTTTAGGGGGCCAAGAGACCCAGTACTTC	CASSQGLGGQETQYF
TRBJ2-5	TRBV6-7	-	-	TGTGCCAGCAGCGGGCCAGGAGCGCGGAACAGGCAAGAGACCCAGTACTTC	CASSGPGARNRQETQYF
TRBJ1-4	TRBV20-1	TRBD1	-	TGCAGCGTAGATATCCGACAGGGCCGACTGTTTTTT	CSVDIRQGRLFF
TRBJ1-6	TRBV5-4	-	once	TGTGCCAGCAGCTTGAATCCCTATAGTCTAAGGGTTGATTCACCCCTCCACTTT	CASSLNPYSLRVDSPLHF
TRBJ2-5	TRBV11-2	TRBD2	-	TGTGCCAGCAGCTTAGGAGTAGCGGGGATAGGTACCCAAGAGACCCAGTACTTC	CASSLGVAGIGTQETQYF
TRBJ1-2	TRBV7-9	-	-	TGTGCCAGCAGCTTGTGGCAGGGAGACGGCTACACCTTC	CASSLWQGDGYTF
TRBJ2-2	TRBV12-5	-	few	TGTGCTAGTGGTTTGTCGCCGGTCGCCGGGGAGCTGTTTTTT	CASGLSPVAGELFF
TRBJ1-2	TRBV4-2	-	-	TGTGCCAGCAGGCGGATTGGAGCCCTTGAAGGCTACACCTTC	CASRRIGALEGYTF
TRBJ1-6	TRBV7-9	-	few	TGTGCCAGCAGCTTAGAGGCAGACTCACCCCTCCACTTT	CASSLEADSPLHF
TRBJ2-5	TRBV7-8	-	few	TGTGCCAGCAGCTTAGCGCGGGGCTATAGTGTGGCCCAGTACTTC	CASSLARGYSVAQYF
TRBJ2-1	TRBV10-3	TRBD2	-	TGTGCCATCAGTAAATCGGGGGGTTTAACGTACAATGAGCAGTTCTTC	CAISKSGGLTYNEQFF
TRBJ2-1	TRBV7-2	TRBD2	-	TGTGCCAGCAGCTCCCGACCGGGACTAGCGGGAGGTTATGAGCAGTTCTTC	CASSSRPGLAGGYEQFF
TRBJ2-7	TRBV9	TRBD2	-	TGTGCCAGCAGCGTAGATGGGACTACCACCTACGAGCAGTACTTC	CASSVDGTTTYEQYF
TRBJ1-1	TRBV2	-	-	TGTGCCAGCAGTGAGGGACAACTGAACACTGAAGCTTTCTTT	CASSEGQLNTEAFF
TRBJ2-1	TRBV6-2/TRBV6-3	-	-	TGTGCCAGCACGCCAAATCACGATGAGCAGTTCTTC	CASTPNHDEQFF
TRBJ2-7	TRBV19	-	-	TGTGCCAGTAGTATAGTTCACAGGGTCAACTACGAGCAGTACTTC	CASSIVHRVNYEQYF
TRBJ1-4	TRBV12-3/TRBV12-4	TRBD1	few	TGTGCCAGCAGTTTACAGGGGGCTGGTGAAAAACTGTTTTTT	CASSLQGAGEKLFF
TRBJ2-3	TRBV20-1	TRBD2	-	TGCAGTGCTGGATCTAGCGGGACTTTAGATACGCAGTATTTT	CSAGSSGTLDTQYF
TRBJ1-4	TRBV12-3/TRBV12-4	TRBD1	few	TGTGCCAGCAGCCTTTCCCCGGAAGGGGGCCAACTGTTTTTT	CASSLSPEGGQLFF
TRBJ2-1	TRBV7-2	TRBD2	many	TGTGCCAGCAGCTCCTTTAGCGGGGCATTCTACAATGAGCAGTTCTTC	CASSSFSGAFYNEQFF
TRBJ2-5	TRBV6-2/TRBV6-3	TRBD2	few	TGTGCCAGCAGTTATAGACTAGCGGGGGGTATGACCCAGTACTTC	CASSYRLAGGMTQYF
TRBJ1-2	TRBV2	TRBD1	-	TGTGCCAGCAGGGGGGACAGCACCGACTATGGCTACACCTTC	CASRGDSTDYGYTF
TRBJ2-3	TRBV30	TRBD2	few	TGTGCCTGGAGTTGGGTTCTGGCGGGAGTAGCAGATACGCAGTATTTT	CAWSWVLAGVADTQYF
TRBJ2-3	TRBV7-2	TRBD1	-	TGTGCCAGCAGCTCAAGGACAGGGGGCGTTCCAGATACGCAGTATTTT	CASSSRTGGVPDTQYF
TRBJ2-5	TRBV2	TRBD1	-	TGTGCCAGCAGCGGACAGGGGATTGGGGAGACCCAGTACTTC	CASSGQGIGETQYF
TRBJ2-7	TRBV7-8	-	-	TGTGCCAGCAGTCCCACCGCCATGTCCTACGAGCAGTACTTC	CASSPTAMSYEQYF
TRBJ2-2	TRBV20-1	-	-	TGCAGTGCTAGGGGTTGGAACACCGGGGAGCTGTTTTTT	CSARGWNTGELFF
TRBJ1-1	TRBV6-6	-	-	TGTGCCAGCAGATTAACTGCCAGCAGCACTGAAGCTTTCTTT	CASRLTASSTEAFF
TRBJ2-1	TRBV4-1	TRBD2	few	TGCGCCAGCAGCCAAGGGGAGGGTGGTTTGTCCTACAATGAGCAGTTCTTC	CASSQGEGGLSYNEQFF
TRBJ1-2	TRBV7-9	-	few	TGTGCCAGCAGCTCCCCCGGCGGCGGCGGCGGCTATGGCTACACCTTC	CASSSPGGGGGYGYTF
TRBJ1-1	TRBV7-2	-	many	TGTGCCAGCAGCTTAACCGCTCTGGGGGGCGTAGCTTTCTTT	CASSLTALGGVAFF